This T cell receptor (beta chain) was recovered during a study of blood T cell repertoires in COVID-19. In this sample, this clone turned up a few times. Repertoires were generated with immunoSEQ multiplex PCR, while TCRdb's copy carries only in-frame clones and drops some. The table includes roughly 100,000 clones, about two thirds detected once. What was sequenced was peripheral blood. The receptor comes from a human donor with acute or convalescent COVID-19. The donor label of this sample is uncertain.

The CDR3 here is CASSQTGGYGYTF. The CDR3 DNA sequence: TGTGCCAGCAGCCAAACAGGGGGCTATGGCTACACCTTC. The rearrangement joins TRBV6-6 to TRBJ1-2, with TRBD1 matching over 8 bases. The CDR3 consists of 13 residues. Unmatched junction bases numbered 4, after V lost 6 bases and J lost 4 bases. CDR1 is MNHNY, CDR2 SVGAGI, per germline (reference sequence).